This TCR beta chain was observed in a study of T cells after yellow fever vaccination. Study-wide context: Some fractions had low cell numbers, and these were prepared with SMART-Seq v4 Ultra Low Input.

Study-level points and caveats: There was a small share of clonotypes that showed up in both the CD4 and CD8 compartments. Abundant clonotypes from the bulk population could have been carried over as contaminants into FACS-sorted repertoires.

Trimming took 5 bases from V and 12 from J, leaving 17 bases between them. This CDR3 contains 13 residues. Per the germline V gene, CDR1 is LNHDA and CDR2 is SQIVND (reference sequence). This clonotype occurred many times. The authors made TCR cDNA by 5'RACE template switching, adding a universal primer site and UMIs. TCRdb itself ran the 5' RACE reads through MiXCR, one entry per CDR3 protein. The sample has roughly 28,000 distinct CDR3 sequences, around 4.3% seen once. The TCR comes from a man between 18 and 29 years old who received the YFV17D yellow fever vaccine. The sample in question was PBMCs, either bulk or a sorted T-cell subset (CD4+, CD8+, memory, or dextramer-sorted; not recorded which), obtained on the day of the yellow fever booster vaccination. The chain uses TRBV19 and TRBJ2-1; D is uncertain. CDR3 residues: CASSSPAEYRQFF. DNA of the CDR3: TGTGCCAGTAGTTCCCCCGCGGAGTACAGGCAGTTCTTC.